This paragraph covers one TCR beta chain sequence. The specificity of this receptor is unknown. Base qualities are missing; no much larger clone stands one base away. The data are from a study of blood T cell repertoires in COVID-19 (dated by TCRdb to between 2020 and 2021). For the study in its entirety: Collaborator samples came from the United States, Italy and Spain and covered acute and convalescent phases of COVID-19. The prospective study material was composed of cDNA or gDNA derived from T cells, B-cell-depleted T cells, or PBMCs. Deeply sampled blood TCRbeta repertoires from subjects exposed to, actively infected with, or recovered from COVID-19 were included in the dataset. The repertoires were released in a freely available public database intended as a resource for research on the immune response to SARS-CoV-2. The samples were drawn from two sources: the first 160 participants of the ongoing ImmuneRACE study, and 950 to 1,500 subjects contributed by 6 global collaborators. The sample metadata nearly always contained a de-identified subject ID, COVID-19 status, age in years and sex. Where available, HLA class I and class II types were taken from metadata supplied by the sample provider and were not determined by assay-based typing.

V is cut by 2 bases and J by 0 bases, and the space between the germline ends is 12 bases. The CDR3 spans 16 residues, from the cysteine through the phenylalanine. Only the CDR3 region is kept as DNA, spanning 48 bases read in frame from base 1. For CDR1 and CDR2, the germline V gene lists SGHDN and FVKESK. The paper's findings and limits, for the study overall: The quantity of clinical and demographic metadata differed by source and by participant and was supplied without curation.

TCRbeta CDR3 regions were amplified from genomic DNA using the immunoSEQ Assay, a bias-controlled multiplex PCR. As for the authors' bioinformatics: The number of nucleated cells in each sample was estimated by amplification of reference gene primers within the assay. To quantify the absolute abundance of each unique TCRbeta CDR3 rearrangement, sequence reads were collapsed and filtered. For each sample, productive Simpson clonality was calculated as the square root of Simpson's diversity index over productive rearrangements. TCRdb took this table from immuneACCESS and kept in-frame rearrangements with V and J called. Such tables lack part of the clones; where checked against another copy, unresolved V genes explain under half of the gap, and the rest is unexplained. That table supplies the V and J calls and clone size; D and trimming were determined from the DNA. The sample profile shows a few hundred thousand clones; around 90% of them were found once. The ten largest clones add up to approximately 2.3% of the sample.

At one collaborating source in Seattle, patients were enrolled during active infection and were followed longitudinally through the course of disease. Each collaborating institution followed its own protocols to collect whole blood in K2EDTA tubes. For TCRbeta analysis, collaborators shipped samples as frozen whole blood, isolated PBMCs, or DNA extracted from either of those sample types. The receptor's source is an older woman with COVID-19, enrolled during active disease. The chain uses TRBV14 and TRBJ2-3; TRBD1 is perhaps the D gene, given 6 matching bases. Sequenced: peripheral blood. The DNA sequence follows: TGTGCCAGCAGCCAACCGGGACACTTGAGCACAGATACGCAGTATTTT. Translated, this is CASSQPGHLSTDTQYF.